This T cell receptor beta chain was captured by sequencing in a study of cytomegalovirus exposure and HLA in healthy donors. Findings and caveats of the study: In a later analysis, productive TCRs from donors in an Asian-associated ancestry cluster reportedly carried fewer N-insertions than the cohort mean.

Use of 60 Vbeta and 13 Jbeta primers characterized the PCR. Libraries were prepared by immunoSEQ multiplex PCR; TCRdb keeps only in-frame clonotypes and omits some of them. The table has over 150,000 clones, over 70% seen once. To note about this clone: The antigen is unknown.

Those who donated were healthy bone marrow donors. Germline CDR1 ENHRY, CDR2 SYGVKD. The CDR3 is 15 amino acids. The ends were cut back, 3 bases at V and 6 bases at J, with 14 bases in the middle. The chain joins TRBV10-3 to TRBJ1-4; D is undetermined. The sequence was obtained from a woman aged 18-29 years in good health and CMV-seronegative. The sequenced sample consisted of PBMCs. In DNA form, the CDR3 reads TGTGCCATCAGTGATCCGGGGTCGAGTTATGAAAAACTGTTTTTT. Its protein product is CAISDPGSSYEKLFF.